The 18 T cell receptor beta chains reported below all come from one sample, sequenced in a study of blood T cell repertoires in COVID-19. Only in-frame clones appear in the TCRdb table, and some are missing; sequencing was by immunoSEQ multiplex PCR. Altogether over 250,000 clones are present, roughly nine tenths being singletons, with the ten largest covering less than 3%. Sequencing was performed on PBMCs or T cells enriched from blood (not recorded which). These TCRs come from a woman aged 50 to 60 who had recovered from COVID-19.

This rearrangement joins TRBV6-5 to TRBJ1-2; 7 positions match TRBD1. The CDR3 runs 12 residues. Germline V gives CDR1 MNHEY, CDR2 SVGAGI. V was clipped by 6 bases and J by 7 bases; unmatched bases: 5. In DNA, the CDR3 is TGTGCCAGCAGAGGGACAGCGGGTGGCTACACCTTC. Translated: CASRGTAGGYTF.

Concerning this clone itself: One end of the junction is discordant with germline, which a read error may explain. The CDR3 sequence: CASSVGARDRANAEAFF. In DNA form, the CDR3 reads TGTGCCAGCAGCGTAGGGGCCCGAGACAGGGCGAACGCTGAAGCTTTCTTT. This chain uses TRBV9 with TRBJ1-1; the match to TRBD1 covers 7 bases. Germline V gene sequence: CDR1 SGDLS, CDR2 YYNGEE. The CDR3 covers 17 residues.

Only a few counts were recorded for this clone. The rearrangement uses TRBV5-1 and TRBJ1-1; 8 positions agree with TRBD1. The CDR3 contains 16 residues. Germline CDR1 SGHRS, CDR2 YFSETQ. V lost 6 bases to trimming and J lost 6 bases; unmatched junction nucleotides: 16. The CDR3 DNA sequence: TGCGCCAGCAACCCAGGGGGCATCTTCCCCTCCGCTGAAGCTTTCTTT. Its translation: CASNPGGIFPSAEAFF.

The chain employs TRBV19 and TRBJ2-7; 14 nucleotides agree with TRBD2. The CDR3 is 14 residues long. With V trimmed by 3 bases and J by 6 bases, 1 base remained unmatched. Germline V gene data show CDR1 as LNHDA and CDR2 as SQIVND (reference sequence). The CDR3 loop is CASSMGLAGAEQYF. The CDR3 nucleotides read TGTGCCAGTAGTATGGGACTAGCGGGAGCCGAGCAGTACTTC.

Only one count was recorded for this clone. The CDR3 loop is CASSQGRGVSQPQHF. CDR3 coding DNA: TGCGCCAGCAGCCAGGGCCGGGGGGTGAGTCAGCCCCAGCATTTT. The rearrangement uses TRBV4-3 and TRBJ1-5; D is perhaps TRBD1 (5 bases). The germline gives CDR1 LGHNA, CDR2 YSLEER. V was clipped by 3 bases and J by 6 bases, with 15 bases between them. The CDR3 covers 15 residues.

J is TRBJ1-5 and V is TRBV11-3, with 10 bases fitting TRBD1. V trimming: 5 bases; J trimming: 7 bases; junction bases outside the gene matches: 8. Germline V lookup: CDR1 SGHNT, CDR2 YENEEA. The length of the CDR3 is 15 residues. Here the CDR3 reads CASSHRDRGYQPQHF. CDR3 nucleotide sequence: TGTGCCAGCAGCCACCGGGACAGGGGATACCAGCCCCAGCATTTT.

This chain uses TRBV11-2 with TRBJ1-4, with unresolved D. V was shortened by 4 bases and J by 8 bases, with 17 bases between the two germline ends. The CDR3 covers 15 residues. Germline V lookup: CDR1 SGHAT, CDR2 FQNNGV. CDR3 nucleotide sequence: TGTGCCAGCAGCTCAAGATGGAGGGATGCAGAAAAACTGTTTTTT. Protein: CASSSRWRDAEKLFF.

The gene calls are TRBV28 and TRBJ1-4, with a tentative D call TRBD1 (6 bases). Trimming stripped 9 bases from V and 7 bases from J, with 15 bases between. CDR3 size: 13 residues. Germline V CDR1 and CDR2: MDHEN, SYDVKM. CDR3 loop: CASSDRRAEKLFF. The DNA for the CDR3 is TGTGCCAGTTCGGACAGACGTGCTGAAAAACTGTTTTTT.

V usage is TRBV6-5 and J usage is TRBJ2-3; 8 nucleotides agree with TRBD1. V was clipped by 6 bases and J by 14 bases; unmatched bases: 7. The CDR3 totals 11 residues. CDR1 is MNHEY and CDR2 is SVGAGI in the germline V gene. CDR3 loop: CASRSGTGLYF. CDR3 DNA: TGTGCCAGCAGATCCGGGACAGGCCTGTATTTT.

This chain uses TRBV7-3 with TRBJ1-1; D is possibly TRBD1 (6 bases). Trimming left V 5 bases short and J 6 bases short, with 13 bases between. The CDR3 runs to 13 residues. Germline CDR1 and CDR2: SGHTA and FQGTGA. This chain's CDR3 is CASSPRGGAEAFF. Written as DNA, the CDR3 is TGTGCCAGCAGCCCAAGGGGGGGAGCTGAAGCTTTCTTT. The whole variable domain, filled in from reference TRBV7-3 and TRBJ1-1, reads GAGVSQTPSNKVTEKGKYVELRCDPISGHTALYWYRQSLGQGPEFLIYFQGTGAADDSGLPNDRFFAVRPEGSVSTLKIQRTERGDSAVYLCASSPRGGAEAFFGQGTRLTVV.

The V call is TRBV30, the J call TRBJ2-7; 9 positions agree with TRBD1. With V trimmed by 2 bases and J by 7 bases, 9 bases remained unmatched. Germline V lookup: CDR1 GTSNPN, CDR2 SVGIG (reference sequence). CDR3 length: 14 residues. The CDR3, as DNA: TGTGCCTGGAGTACCGGGACAGGGTCCAATGAGCAGTACTTC. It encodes CAWSTGTGSNEQYF.

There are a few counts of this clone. The chain's CDR3 is CAWSVRGSRGGTEAFF. The CDR3 coding sequence is TGTGCCTGGAGTGTACGCGGCTCTAGGGGTGGAACTGAAGCTTTCTTT. The rearrangement links TRBV30 to TRBJ1-1, with a possible D match to TRBD1 (5 bases). The CDR3 is 16 residues long. CDR1 is GTSNPN and CDR2 is SVGIG in the germline V gene (reference sequence). The V end lost 0 bases, the J end lost 5 bases, and 19 bases lay between the germline ends.

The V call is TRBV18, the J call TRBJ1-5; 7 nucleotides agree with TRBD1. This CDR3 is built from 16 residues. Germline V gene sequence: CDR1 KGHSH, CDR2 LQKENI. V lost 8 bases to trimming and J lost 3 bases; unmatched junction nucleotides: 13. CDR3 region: CASGNTGDGVNQPQHF. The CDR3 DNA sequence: TGTGCCAGCGGGAATACAGGGGATGGGGTCAATCAGCCCCAGCATTTT. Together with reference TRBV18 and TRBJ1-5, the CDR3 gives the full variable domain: NAGVMQNPRHLVRRRGQEARLRCSPMKGHSHVYWYRQLPEEGLKFMVYLQKENIIDESGMPKERFSAEFPKEGPSILRIQQVVRGDSAAYFCASGNTGDGVNQPQHFGDGTRLSIL.

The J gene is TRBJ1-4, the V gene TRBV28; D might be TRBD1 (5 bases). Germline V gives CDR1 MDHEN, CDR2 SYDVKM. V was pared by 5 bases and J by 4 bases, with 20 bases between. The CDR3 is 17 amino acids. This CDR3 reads CASSMGGTQGINEKLFF. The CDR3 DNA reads TGTGCCAGCAGTATGGGAGGGACCCAGGGCATTAATGAAAAACTGTTTTTT.

CDR3 amino acids: CASSYSQNTEAFF. The CDR3 bases are TGTGCCAGCAGTTACTCTCAGAACACTGAAGCTTTCTTT. The chain recombines TRBV6-2 or TRBV6-3 with TRBJ1-1, with D hard to call. With 0 bases removed from V and 1 base from J, the gap between germline ends came to 3 bases. The CDR3 is 13 amino acids. In germline, CDR1 is MNHEY, CDR2 SVGEGT.

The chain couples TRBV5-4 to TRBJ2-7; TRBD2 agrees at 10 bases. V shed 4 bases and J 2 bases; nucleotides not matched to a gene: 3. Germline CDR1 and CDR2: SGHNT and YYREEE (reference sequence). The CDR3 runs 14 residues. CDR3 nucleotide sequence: TGTGCCAGCAGCCCCAGCGGGAGGGCCTACGAGCAGTACTTC. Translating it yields CASSPSGRAYEQYF. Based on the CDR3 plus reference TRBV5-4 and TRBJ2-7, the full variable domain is ETGVTQSPTHLIKTRGQQVTLRCSSQSGHNTVSWYQQALGQGPQFIFQYYREEENGRGNFPPRFSGLQFPNYSSELNVNALELDDSALYLCASSPSGRAYEQYFGPGTRLTVT.

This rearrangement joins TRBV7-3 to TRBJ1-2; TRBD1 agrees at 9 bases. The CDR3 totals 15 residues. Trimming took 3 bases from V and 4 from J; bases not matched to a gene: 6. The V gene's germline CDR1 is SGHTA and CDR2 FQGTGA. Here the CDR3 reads CASSFGTGSPYGYTF. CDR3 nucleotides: TGTGCCAGCAGCTTCGGGACAGGGAGCCCCTATGGCTACACCTTC. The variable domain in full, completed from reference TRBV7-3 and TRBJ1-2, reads GAGVSQTPSNKVTEKGKYVELRCDPISGHTALYWYRQSLGQGPEFLIYFQGTGAADDSGLPNDRFFAVRPEGSVSTLKIQRTERGDSAVYLCASSFGTGSPYGYTFGSGTRLTVV.

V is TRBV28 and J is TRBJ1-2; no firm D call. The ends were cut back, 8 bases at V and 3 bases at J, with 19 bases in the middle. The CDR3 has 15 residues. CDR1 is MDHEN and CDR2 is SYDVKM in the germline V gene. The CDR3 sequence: CASSYTGISDYGYTF. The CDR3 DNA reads TGTGCCAGCTCCTATACGGGTATTTCGGACTATGGCTACACCTTC.